The sample holds many counts of the clone carrying this TCR beta chain. Its target is not known. It was RNA transcripts that yielded the amplified TCR beta CDR3 regions. An initial round of RT-PCR targeting the TCR CDR3 relied on the HTBI primer set. TCRdb reanalysed the multiplex PCR reads using MiXCR and keeps one entry per CDR3 protein. The sample holds fewer than 450,000 distinct CDR3 sequences, about 14% seen once. The sample belongs to a study of T cells in Graves' hyperthyroidism and ophthalmopathy. Study-level findings and limits: Appearing also in blood were most of the thyroid clonotypes expanded above 0.001. Ophthalmopathy and stable hyperthyroidism were separated by a 13 V-J model.

The source of this sequence is a man in his forties or fifties with Graves' ophthalmopathy. Sequencing was carried out using blood.

The CDR3 DNA reads as TGTGCCAGCGGACCTAATCCGGGAGAGACCCAGTACTTC. Residues: CASGPNPGETQYF. This chain links TRBV5-4 with TRBJ2-5, with no clear D. V gave up 7 bases and J gave up 4 bases, with 14 bases separating them. The CDR3 runs 13 residues. Germline CDR1 and CDR2: SGHNT and YYREEE (reference sequence).